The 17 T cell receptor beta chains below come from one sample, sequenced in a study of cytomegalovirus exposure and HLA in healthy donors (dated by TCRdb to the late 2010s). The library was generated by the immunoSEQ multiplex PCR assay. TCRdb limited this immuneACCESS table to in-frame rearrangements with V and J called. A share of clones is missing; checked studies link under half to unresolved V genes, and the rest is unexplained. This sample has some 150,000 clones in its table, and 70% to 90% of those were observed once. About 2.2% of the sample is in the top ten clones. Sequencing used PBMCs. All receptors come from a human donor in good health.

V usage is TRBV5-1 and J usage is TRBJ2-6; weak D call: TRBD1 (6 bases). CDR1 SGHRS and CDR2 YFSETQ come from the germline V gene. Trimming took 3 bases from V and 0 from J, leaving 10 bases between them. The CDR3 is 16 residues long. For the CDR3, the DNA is TGCGCCAGCAGCTACTCAGGGGTCTCTGGGGCCAACGTCCTGACTTTC. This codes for CASSYSGVSGANVLTF.

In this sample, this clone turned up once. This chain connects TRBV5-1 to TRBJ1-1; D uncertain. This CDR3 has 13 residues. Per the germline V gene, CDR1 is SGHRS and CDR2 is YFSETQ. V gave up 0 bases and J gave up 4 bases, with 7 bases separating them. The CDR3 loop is CASSLDSPTEAFF. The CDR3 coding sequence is TGCGCCAGCAGCTTGGACTCCCCCACTGAAGCTTTCTTT.

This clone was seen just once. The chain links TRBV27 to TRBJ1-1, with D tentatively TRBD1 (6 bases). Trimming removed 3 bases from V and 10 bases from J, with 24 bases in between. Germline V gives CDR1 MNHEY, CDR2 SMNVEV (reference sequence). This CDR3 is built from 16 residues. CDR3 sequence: CASSFTGSLGATGAFF. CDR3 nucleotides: TGTGCCAGCAGTTTCACTGGCAGTCTGGGGGCGACAGGAGCTTTCTTT.

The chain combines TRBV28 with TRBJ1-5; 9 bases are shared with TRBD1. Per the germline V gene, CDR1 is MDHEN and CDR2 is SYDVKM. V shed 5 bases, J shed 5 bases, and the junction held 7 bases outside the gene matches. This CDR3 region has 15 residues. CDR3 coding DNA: TGTGCCAGCAGTGGGGACAGGGTGGTACATCAGCCCCAGCATTTT. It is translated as CASSGDRVVHQPQHF.

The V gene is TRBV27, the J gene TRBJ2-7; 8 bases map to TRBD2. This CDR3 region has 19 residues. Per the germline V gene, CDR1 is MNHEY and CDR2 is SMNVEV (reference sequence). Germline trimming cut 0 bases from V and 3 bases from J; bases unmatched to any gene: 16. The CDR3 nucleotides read TGTGCCAGCAGTTTATCTGGAGCGGTTCGACTAGCGAGCATCTACGAGCAGTACTTC. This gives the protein CASSLSGAVRLASIYEQYF.

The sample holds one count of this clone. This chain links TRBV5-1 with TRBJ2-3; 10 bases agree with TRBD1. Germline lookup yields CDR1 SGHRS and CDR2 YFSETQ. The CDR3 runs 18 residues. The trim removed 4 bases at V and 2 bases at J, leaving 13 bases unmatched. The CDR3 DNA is TGCGCCAGCAGCCAGGACAGGGGGGGTAAAAAGGACACAGATACGCAGTATTTT. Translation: CASSQDRGGKKDTDTQYF.

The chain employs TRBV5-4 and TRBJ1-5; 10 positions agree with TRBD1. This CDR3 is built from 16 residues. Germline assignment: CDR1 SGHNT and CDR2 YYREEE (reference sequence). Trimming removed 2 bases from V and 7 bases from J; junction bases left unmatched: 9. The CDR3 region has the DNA TGTGCCAGCAGCTTACGACCCGGGACAGGGGAACAGCCCCAGCATTTT. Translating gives CASSLRPGTGEQPQHF.

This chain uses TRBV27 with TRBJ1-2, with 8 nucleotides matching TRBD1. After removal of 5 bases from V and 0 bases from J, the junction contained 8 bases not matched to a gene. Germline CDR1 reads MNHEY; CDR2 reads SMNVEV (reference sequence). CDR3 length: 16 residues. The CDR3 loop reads CASSRWTGSANYGYTF. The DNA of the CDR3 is TGTGCCAGCAGTCGATGGACAGGGTCAGCTAACTATGGCTACACCTTC.

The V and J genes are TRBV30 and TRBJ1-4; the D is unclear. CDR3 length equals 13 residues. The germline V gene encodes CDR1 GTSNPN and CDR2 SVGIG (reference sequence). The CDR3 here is CAMIWAANEKLFF. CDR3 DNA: TGTGCTATGATATGGGCAGCTAATGAAAAACTGTTTTTT.

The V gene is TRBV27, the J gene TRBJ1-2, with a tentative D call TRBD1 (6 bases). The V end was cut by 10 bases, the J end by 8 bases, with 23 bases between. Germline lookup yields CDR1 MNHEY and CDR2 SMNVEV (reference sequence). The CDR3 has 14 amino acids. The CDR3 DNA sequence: TGTGCCACCAAATTATCTCGGGGGGCGGGCGGCTACACCTTC. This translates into CATKLSRGAGGYTF.

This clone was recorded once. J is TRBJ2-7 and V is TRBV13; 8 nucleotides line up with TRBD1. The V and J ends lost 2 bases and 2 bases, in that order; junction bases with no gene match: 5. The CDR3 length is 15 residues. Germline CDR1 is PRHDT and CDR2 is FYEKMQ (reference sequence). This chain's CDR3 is CASSLRGQAAYEQYF. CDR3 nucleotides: TGTGCCAGCAGCTTACGGGGACAGGCGGCCTACGAGCAGTACTTC.

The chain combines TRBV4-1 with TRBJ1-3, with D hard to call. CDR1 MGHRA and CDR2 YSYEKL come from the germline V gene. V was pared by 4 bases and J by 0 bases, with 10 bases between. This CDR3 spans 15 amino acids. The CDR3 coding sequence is TGCGCCAGCAGCCCCGGGTCCCTCTCTGGAAACACCATATATTTT. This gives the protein CASSPGSLSGNTIYF.

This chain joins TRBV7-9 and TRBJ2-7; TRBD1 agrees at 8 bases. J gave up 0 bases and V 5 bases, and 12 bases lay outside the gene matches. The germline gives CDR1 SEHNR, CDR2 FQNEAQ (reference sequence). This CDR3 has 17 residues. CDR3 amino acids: CASSTPDRGMPSYEQYF. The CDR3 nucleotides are TGTGCCAGCAGCACCCCCGACAGGGGAATGCCCTCCTACGAGCAGTACTTC.

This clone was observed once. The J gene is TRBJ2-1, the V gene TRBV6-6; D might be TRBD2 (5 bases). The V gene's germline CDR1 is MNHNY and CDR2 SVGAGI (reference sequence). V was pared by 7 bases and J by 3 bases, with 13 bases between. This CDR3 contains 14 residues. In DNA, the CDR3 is TGTGCCAGCAATCCCCGAGGACTCTACAATGAGCAGTTCTTC. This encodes CASNPRGLYNEQFF.

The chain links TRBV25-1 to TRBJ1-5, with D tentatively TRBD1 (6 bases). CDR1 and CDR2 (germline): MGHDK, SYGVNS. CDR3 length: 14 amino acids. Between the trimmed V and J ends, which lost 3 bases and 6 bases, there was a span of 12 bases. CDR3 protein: CASSDTGFSQPQHF. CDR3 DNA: TGTGCCAGCAGTGACACAGGGTTTAGTCAGCCCCAGCATTTT.

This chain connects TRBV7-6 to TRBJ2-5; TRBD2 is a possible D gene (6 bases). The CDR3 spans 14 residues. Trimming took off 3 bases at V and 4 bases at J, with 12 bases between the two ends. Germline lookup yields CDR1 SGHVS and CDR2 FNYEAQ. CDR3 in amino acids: CASSLVGLPETQYF. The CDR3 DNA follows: TGTGCCAGCAGCTTGGTGGGACTTCCAGAGACCCAGTACTTC.

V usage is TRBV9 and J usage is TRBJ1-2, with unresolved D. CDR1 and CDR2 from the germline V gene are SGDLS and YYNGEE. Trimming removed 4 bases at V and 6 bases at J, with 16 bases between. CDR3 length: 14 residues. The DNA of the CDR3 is TGTGCCAGCAGCTCCGGTGGTCTAAAAAATGGCTACACCTTC. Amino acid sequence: CASSSGGLKNGYTF.